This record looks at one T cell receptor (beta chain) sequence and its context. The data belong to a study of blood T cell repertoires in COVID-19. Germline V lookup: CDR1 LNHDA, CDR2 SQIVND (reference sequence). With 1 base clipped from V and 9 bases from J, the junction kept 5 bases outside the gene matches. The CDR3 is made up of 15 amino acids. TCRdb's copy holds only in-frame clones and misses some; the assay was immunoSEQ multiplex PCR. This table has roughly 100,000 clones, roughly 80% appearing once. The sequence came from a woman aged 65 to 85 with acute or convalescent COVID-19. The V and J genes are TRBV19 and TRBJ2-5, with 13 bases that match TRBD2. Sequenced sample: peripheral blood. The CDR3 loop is CASSIGTSGGAAQYF. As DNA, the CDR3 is TGTGCCAGTAGTATAGGCACTAGCGGGGGGGCGGCCCAGTACTTC. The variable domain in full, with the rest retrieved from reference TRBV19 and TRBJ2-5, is DGGITQSPKYLFRKEGQNVTLSCEQNLNHDAMYWYRQDPGQGLRLIYYSQIVNDFQKGDIAEGYSVSREKKESFPLTVTSAQKNPTAFYLCASSIGTSGGAAQYFGPGTRLLVL.